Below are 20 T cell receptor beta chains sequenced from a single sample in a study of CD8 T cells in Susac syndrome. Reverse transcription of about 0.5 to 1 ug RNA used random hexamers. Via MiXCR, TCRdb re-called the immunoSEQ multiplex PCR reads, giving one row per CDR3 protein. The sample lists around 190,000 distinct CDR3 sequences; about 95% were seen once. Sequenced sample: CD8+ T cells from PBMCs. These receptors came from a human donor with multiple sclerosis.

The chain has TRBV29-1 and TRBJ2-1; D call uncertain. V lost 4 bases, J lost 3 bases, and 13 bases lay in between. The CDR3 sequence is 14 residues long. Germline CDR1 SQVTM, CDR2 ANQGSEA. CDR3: CSVGVRALYNEQFF. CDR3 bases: TGCAGCGTTGGAGTAAGGGCTCTCTACAATGAGCAGTTCTTC.

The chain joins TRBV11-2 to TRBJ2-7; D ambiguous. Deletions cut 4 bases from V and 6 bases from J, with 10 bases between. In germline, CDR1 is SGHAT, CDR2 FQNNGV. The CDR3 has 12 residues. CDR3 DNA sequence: TGTGCCAGCAGCTCACATTTTCGCGAGCAGTACTTC. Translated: CASSSHFREQYF. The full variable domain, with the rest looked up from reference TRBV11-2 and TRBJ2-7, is EAGVAQSPRYKIIEKRQSVAFWCNPISGHATLYWYQQILGQGPKLLIQFQNNGVVDDSQLPKDRFSAERLKGVDSTLKIQPAKLEDSAVYLCASSSHFREQYFGPGTRLTVT.

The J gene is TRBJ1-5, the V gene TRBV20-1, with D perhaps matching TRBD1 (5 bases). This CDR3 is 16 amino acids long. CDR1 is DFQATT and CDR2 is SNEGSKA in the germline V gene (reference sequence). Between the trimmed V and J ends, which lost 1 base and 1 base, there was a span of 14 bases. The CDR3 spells CSARVGGLGSNQPQHF. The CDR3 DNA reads TGCAGTGCTAGAGTGGGGGGATTGGGGAGCAATCAGCCCCAGCATTTT.

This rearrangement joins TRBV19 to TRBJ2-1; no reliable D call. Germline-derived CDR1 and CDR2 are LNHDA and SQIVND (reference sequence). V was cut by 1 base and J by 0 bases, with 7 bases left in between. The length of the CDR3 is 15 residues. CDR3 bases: TGTGCCAGTAGTATAGGCCCGAGCTCCTACAATGAGCAGTTCTTC. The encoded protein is CASSIGPSSYNEQFF.

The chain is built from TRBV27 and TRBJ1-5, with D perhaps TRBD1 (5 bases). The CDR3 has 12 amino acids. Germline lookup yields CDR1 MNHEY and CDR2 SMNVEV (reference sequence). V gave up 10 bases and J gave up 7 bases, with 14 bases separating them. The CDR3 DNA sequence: TGTGCCATCGGGGAGGGACGACAGCCCCAGCATTTT. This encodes CAIGEGRQPQHF.

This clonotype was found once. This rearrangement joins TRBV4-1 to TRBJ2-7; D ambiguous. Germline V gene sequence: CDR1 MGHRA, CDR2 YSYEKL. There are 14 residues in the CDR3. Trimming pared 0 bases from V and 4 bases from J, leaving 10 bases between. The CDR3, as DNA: TGCGCCAGCAGCCAAGAACTAATTTCTTACGAGCAGTACTTC. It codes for CASSQELISYEQYF.

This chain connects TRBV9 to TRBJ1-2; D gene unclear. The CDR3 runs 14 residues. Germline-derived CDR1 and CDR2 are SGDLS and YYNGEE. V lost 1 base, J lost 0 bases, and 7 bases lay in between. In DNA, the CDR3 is TGTGCCAGCAGCGTATCCTCCACTAACTATGGCTACACCTTC. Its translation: CASSVSSTNYGYTF.

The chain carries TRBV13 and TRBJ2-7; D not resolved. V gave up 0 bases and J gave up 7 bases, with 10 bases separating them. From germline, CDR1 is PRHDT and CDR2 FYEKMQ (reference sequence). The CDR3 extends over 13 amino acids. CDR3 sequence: CASSLGLLGEQYF. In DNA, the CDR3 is TGTGCCAGCAGCTTAGGCCTTCTCGGAGAGCAGTACTTC.

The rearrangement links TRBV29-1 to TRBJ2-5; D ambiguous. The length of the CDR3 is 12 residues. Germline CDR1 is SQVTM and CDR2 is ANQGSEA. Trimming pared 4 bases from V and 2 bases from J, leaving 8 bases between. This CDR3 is CSVVEDQETQYF. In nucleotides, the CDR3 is TGCAGCGTTGTCGAGGATCAAGAGACCCAGTACTTC.

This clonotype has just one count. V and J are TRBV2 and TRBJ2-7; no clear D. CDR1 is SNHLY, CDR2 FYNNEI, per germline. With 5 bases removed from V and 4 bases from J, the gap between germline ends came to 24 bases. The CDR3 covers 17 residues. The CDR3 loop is CASSPGPRVPRKYEQYF. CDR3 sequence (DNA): TGTGCCAGCAGTCCGGGCCCCCGGGTTCCGCGGAAATACGAGCAGTACTTC.

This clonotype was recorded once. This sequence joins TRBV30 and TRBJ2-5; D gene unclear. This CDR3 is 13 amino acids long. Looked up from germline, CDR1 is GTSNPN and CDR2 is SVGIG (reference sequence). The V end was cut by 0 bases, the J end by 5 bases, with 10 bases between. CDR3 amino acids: CAWSVGGLETQYF. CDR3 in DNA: TGTGCCTGGAGTGTAGGTGGTTTGGAGACCCAGTACTTC.

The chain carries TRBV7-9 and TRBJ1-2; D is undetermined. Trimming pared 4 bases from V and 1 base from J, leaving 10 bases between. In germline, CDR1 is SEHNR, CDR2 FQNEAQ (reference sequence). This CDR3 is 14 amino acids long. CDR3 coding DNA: TGTGCCAGCAGCTCTTCGGCAGTTAACTATGGCTACACCTTC. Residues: CASSSSAVNYGYTF.

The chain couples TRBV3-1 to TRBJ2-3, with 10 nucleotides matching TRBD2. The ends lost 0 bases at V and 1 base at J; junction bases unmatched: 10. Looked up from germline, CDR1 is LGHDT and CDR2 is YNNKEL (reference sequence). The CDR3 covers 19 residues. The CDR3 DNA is TGTGCCAGCAGCCAAGAGGAGCGGGGGGGCCTCCCTGGCACAGATACGCAGTATTTT. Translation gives CASSQEERGGLPGTDTQYF.

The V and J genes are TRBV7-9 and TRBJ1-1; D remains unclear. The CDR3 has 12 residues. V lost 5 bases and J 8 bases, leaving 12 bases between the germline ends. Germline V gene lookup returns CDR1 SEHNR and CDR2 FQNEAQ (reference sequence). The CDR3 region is CASSPGVTEAFF. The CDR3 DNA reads TGTGCCAGCAGCCCCGGGGTTACCGAAGCTTTCTTT.

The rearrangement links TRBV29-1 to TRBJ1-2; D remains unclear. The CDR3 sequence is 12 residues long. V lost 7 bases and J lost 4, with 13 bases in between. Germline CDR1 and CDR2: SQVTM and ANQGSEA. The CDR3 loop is CSAVEGPYGYTF. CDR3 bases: TGCAGCGCCGTGGAGGGTCCCTATGGCTACACCTTC.

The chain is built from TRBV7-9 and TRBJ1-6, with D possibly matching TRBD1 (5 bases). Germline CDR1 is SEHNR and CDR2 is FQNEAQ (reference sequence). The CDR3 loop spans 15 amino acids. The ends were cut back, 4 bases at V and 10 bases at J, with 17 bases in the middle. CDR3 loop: CASSSPTEGNSPLHF. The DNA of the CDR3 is TGTGCCAGCAGCTCCCCCACAGAGGGGAACTCACCCCTCCACTTT. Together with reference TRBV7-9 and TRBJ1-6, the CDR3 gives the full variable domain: DTGVSQNPRHKITKRGQNVTFRCDPISEHNRLYWYRQTLGQGPEFLTYFQNEAQLEKSRLLSDRFSAERPKGSFSTLEIQRTEQGDSAMYLCASSSPTEGNSPLHFGNGTRLTVT.

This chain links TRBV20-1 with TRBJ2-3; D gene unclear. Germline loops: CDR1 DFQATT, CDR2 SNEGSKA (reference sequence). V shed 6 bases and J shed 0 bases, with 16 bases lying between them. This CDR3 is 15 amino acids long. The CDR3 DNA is TGCAGTGCCCGGCCGGGCGGAGCTAGCACAGATACGCAGTATTTT. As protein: CSARPGGASTDTQYF.

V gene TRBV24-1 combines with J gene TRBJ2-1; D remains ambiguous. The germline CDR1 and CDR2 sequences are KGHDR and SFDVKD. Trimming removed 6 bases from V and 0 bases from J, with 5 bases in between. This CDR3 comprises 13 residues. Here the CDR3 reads CATSQNSYNEQFF. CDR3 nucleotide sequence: TGTGCCACCAGTCAGAACTCCTACAATGAGCAGTTCTTC.

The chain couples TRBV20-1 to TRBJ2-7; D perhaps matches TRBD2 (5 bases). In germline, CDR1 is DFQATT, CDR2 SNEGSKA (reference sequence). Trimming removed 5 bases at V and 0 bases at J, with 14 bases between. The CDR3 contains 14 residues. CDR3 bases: TGCAGTGCTGAGTTAACGGGGAGCTCCTACGAGCAGTACTTC. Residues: CSAELTGSSYEQYF.

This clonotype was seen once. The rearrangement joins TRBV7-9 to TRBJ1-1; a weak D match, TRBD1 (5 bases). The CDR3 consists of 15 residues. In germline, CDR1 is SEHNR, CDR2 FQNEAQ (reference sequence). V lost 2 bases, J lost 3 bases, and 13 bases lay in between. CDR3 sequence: CASSLRVGRDTEAFF. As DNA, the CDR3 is TGTGCCAGCAGCTTACGGGTGGGGCGCGACACTGAAGCTTTCTTT.